These 12 T cell receptor beta chains were all obtained from the same sample, sequenced in a study of shared clonotypes between healthy human individuals. Positively selected for CCR7, the CD45RO-negative cells used as naive CD8 cells excluded terminally differentiated effector memory CD45RA+ cells. Clones were sequenced by immunoSEQ multiplex PCR, and TCRdb holds only the in-frame ones, with some missing. The sample lists a few million clones, 80% to 95% occurring once. Sequenced input: naive CD8+ T cells from PBMCs. All receptors derive from a man between 18 and 35 years old in good health. Some clones in this sample may be carry-over from other donors' samples.

The gene calls are TRBV4-1 and TRBJ2-6; either TRBD1 or TRBD2 may supply D (7 bases each). Trimming took 2 bases from V and 1 from J, leaving 21 bases between them. The germline CDR1 and CDR2 sequences are MGHRA and YSYEKL. The CDR3 is made up of 20 amino acids. The CDR3 spells CASSQLAGRGQASGANVLTF. Written as DNA, the CDR3 is TGCGCCAGCAGCCAATTAGCGGGTCGCGGACAGGCTTCTGGGGCCAACGTCCTGACTTTC.

Note on this clone: At the DNA level, this CDR3 is encoded by other sequences in the same sample as well. The chain uses TRBV7-9 and TRBJ2-7, with D possibly being TRBD1 (6 bases). The V and J ends lost 5 bases and 1 base respectively, with 9 bases between them. The length of the CDR3 is 13 residues. Germline V gene data show CDR1 as SEHNR and CDR2 as FQNEAQ (reference sequence). The CDR3 DNA is TGTGCCAGCAGCCAAGGACAGTCCTACGAGCAGTACTTC. Translation gives CASSQGQSYEQYF.

V usage is TRBV5-6 and J usage is TRBJ2-1; 14 bases are shared with TRBD2. Germline V gene data show CDR1 as SGHDT and CDR2 as YYEEEE. CDR3 length equals 16 residues. The V and J ends lost 4 bases and 4 bases, in that order; junction bases with no gene match: 4. The CDR3 sequence: CASSTGTSGSYNEQFF. CDR3 DNA: TGTGCCAGCAGCACCGGGACTAGCGGGAGTTACAATGAGCAGTTCTTC.

The rearrangement joins TRBV10-2 to TRBJ1-2; tentative D call: TRBD1 (5 bases). Germline CDR1 WSHSY, CDR2 SAAADI. The CDR3 is 15 residues long. Trimming removed 4 bases from V and 0 bases from J, with 12 bases in between. The CDR3 nucleotides read TGCGCCAGCAGTGTAACAGGACTAGCTAACTATGGCTACACCTTC. Its protein product is CASSVTGLANYGYTF.

The chain joins TRBV5-6 to TRBJ2-7, with 7 positions matching TRBD1. The CDR3 length is 14 residues. Germline V lookup: CDR1 SGHDT, CDR2 YYEEEE. V lost 2 bases, J lost 2 bases, and 4 bases stayed unmatched. In nucleotides, the CDR3 is TGTGCCAGCAGCTTCGGGACAGTCGCCTACGAGCAGTACTTC. It codes for CASSFGTVAYEQYF.

The gene calls are TRBV2 and TRBJ1-3; D ambiguous. The CDR3 sequence is 16 residues long. Germline-derived CDR1 and CDR2 are SNHLY and FYNNEI. Between the trimmed V and J ends, which lost 2 bases and 0 bases, there was a span of 11 bases. DNA of the CDR3: TGTGCCAGCAGTGAAACCAGGCGAAACTCTGGAAACACCATATATTTT. It specifies CASSETRRNSGNTIYF.

Notes on this clone: Other DNA variants within this sample encode the same CDR3. The rearrangement links TRBV7-9 to TRBJ2-3; D unresolved. Germline CDR1 reads SEHNR; CDR2 reads FQNEAQ (reference sequence). The CDR3 has 12 amino acids. With 3 bases removed from V and 3 bases from J, the gap between germline ends came to 4 bases. This CDR3 reads CASSFGTDTQYF. In DNA form, the CDR3 reads TGTGCCAGCAGCTTTGGAACAGATACGCAGTATTTT.

The chain carries TRBV5-4 and TRBJ2-7; no clear D gene. Per the germline V gene, CDR1 is SGHNT and CDR2 is YYREEE (reference sequence). The ends were cut back, 2 bases at V and 5 bases at J, with 14 bases in the middle. The CDR3 spans 14 residues. CDR3 protein: CASSFKLRLNEQYF. Written as DNA, the CDR3 is TGTGCCAGCAGCTTCAAACTCCGGCTAAACGAGCAGTACTTC.

The rearrangement uses TRBV7-9 and TRBJ2-5; D perhaps matches TRBD2 (5 bases). Germline assignment: CDR1 SEHNR and CDR2 FQNEAQ (reference sequence). The CDR3 spans 13 residues. Trimming left V 3 bases short and J 5 bases short, with 10 bases between. Here the CDR3 DNA reads TGTGCCAGCAGCTTCGTGGGAGATGAGACCCAGTACTTC. Translated: CASSFVGDETQYF.

The gene calls are TRBV5-8 and TRBJ2-5, with D perhaps TRBD1 (5 bases). With 0 bases removed from V and 2 bases from J, the gap between germline ends came to 11 bases. Germline CDR1 is SGHTS and CDR2 is YDEGEE. This CDR3 is built from 15 residues. The CDR3 region has the DNA TGTGCCAGCAGCTTGGGACAGCTCCCTCAAGAGACCCAGTACTTC. Translation: CASSLGQLPQETQYF. Variable domain in full (rest from reference TRBV5-8 and TRBJ2-5): EAGVTQSPTHLIKTRGQQATLRCSPISGHTSVYWYQQALGLGLQFLLWYDEGEERNRGNFPPRFSGRQFPNYSSELNVNALELEDSALYLCASSLGQLPQETQYFGPGTRLLVL.

The rearrangement joins TRBV11-2 to TRBJ2-7; tentatively, D is TRBD1 or TRBD2 (5 bases each). The CDR3 spans 16 residues. The germline V gene encodes CDR1 SGHAT and CDR2 FQNNGV. V was pared by 4 bases and J by 3 bases, with 19 bases between. CDR3 DNA: TGTGCCAGCAGCTCAAGGGACGGGGCCCGAATCTACGAGCAGTACTTC. Translating it yields CASSSRDGARIYEQYF.

The chain uses TRBV27 and TRBJ1-6, with TRBD1 as a possible D gene (6 bases). V lost 4 bases and J 17 bases, leaving 15 bases between the germline ends. Per the germline V gene, CDR1 is MNHEY and CDR2 is SMNVEV (reference sequence). This CDR3 contains 12 residues. Here the CDR3 DNA reads TGTGCCAGCAGTTCCTCGGGACACCAAATCCACTTT. This sequence encodes CASSSSGHQIHF.